Presented here are 20 T cell receptor beta chains from one specimen sequenced in a study of radiation and T cells in renal cell carcinoma. Time point described: blood 2 weeks post-SBRT. The treatment was: 15 Gy SBRT to primary tumor, nephrectomy 4 weeks later. TCRdb's copy holds only in-frame clones and misses some; the assay was immunoSEQ multiplex PCR. This repertoire shows around 86,000 clones, about 86% found once; its top ten account for approximately 22%. The source material was blood, sampled from a patient whose treatment included radiotherapy and nephrectomy. Receptor source: a woman in her 50s with renal cell carcinoma.

This clone was seen only once. V usage is TRBV27 and J usage is TRBJ2-7, with 8 bases identical to TRBD1. There are 15 residues in the CDR3. The trim removed 2 bases at V and 2 bases at J, leaving 5 bases unmatched. The V gene's germline CDR1 is MNHEY and CDR2 SMNVEV (reference sequence). CDR3 protein: CASSLGQGPTYEQYF. The CDR3, as DNA: TGTGCCAGCAGTTTAGGACAGGGCCCGACCTACGAGCAGTACTTC.

The V call is TRBV30, the J call TRBJ1-2; perhaps TRBD1 as D (5 bases). The germline V and J ends were trimmed by 0 bases and 8 bases, with 19 bases remaining between them. Looked up from germline, CDR1 is GTSNPN and CDR2 is SVGIG (reference sequence). The CDR3 sequence is 15 residues long. The CDR3 here is CAWSVVLGLGGGYTF. The CDR3 DNA is TGTGCCTGGAGTGTGGTCTTGGGATTGGGGGGAGGCTACACCTTC.

The rearrangement uses TRBV4-2 and TRBJ2-1, with TRBD2 identical over 11 bases. Trimming cost V 0 bases and J 3 bases; bases outside gene matches: 7. Germline-derived CDR1 and CDR2 are LGHNA and YNFKEQ. The CDR3 contains 18 residues. The CDR3 loop reads CASSQDWSTSGNYNEQFF. DNA of the CDR3: TGTGCCAGCAGCCAAGATTGGTCGACTAGCGGGAACTACAATGAGCAGTTCTTC.

The V gene is TRBV4-1, the J gene TRBJ1-3, with no clear D. V was clipped by 0 bases and J by 11 bases, with 17 bases between them. Germline V gene sequence: CDR1 MGHRA, CDR2 YSYEKL. This CDR3 has 15 amino acids. CDR3 in DNA: TGCGCCAGCAGCCAAGATCCCGGACGGCCTGAGGCCATATATTTT. This translates into CASSQDPGRPEAIYF.

The genes are TRBV9 and TRBJ2-7; the D gene could be TRBD1 or TRBD2 (5 bases each). Trimming shortened V by 2 bases and J by 5 bases, and 17 bases separated the two germline ends. CDR1 and CDR2 from the germline V gene are SGDLS and YYNGEE. This CDR3 contains 15 residues. CDR3 sequence: CASSVKPGAENEQYF. CDR3 nucleotides: TGTGCCAGCAGCGTTAAGCCCGGGGCCGAAAACGAGCAGTACTTC.

This chain uses TRBV5-6 with TRBJ2-7; 7 positions match TRBD1. The germline V gene encodes CDR1 SGHDT and CDR2 YYEEEE. V shed 5 bases and J 6 bases; nucleotides not matched to a gene: 11. The length of the CDR3 is 14 residues. The CDR3 sequence is CASRYYRGMAEQYF. The CDR3 region has the DNA TGTGCCAGCAGATACTACAGGGGTATGGCCGAGCAGTACTTC. The variable domain in full, with the rest retrieved from reference TRBV5-6 and TRBJ2-7, is DAGVTQSPTHLIKTRGQQVTLRCSPKSGHDTVSWYQQALGQGPQFIFQYYEEEERQRGNFPDRFSGHQFPNYSSELNVNALLLGDSALYLCASRYYRGMAEQYFGPGTRLTVT.

V is TRBV14 and J is TRBJ1-3; D is possibly TRBD1 (5 bases). Between the trimmed V and J ends, which lost 4 bases and 0 bases, there was a span of 7 bases. Germline loops: CDR1 SGHDN, CDR2 FVKESK. The CDR3 length is 14 residues. CDR3 sequence (DNA): TGTGCCAGCAGCCCAGGGTTCTCTGGAAACACCATATATTTT. It encodes CASSPGFSGNTIYF.

This clone has only one observation. The same CDR3 also results from other DNA sequences found in this sample. The chain recombines TRBV7-2 with TRBJ2-2; possibly TRBD1 or TRBD2 for D (7 bases each). The length of the CDR3 is 17 residues. Germline V gene data show CDR1 as SGHTA and CDR2 as FQGNSA. V lost 1 base, J lost 1 base, and 13 bases lay in between. CDR3 coding DNA: TGTGCCAGCAGCTTAGTGGGAGGGGGCCAGAACACCGGGGAGCTGTTTTTT. Its translation: CASSLVGGGQNTGELFF.

The CDR3 region is CASSEWGQGLIPTNEKLFF. The CDR3 bases are TGTGCCAGCAGTGAATGGGGACAGGGGCTCATTCCGACTAATGAAAAACTGTTTTTT. The chain couples TRBV2 to TRBJ1-4; 10 bases match TRBD1. The germline CDR1 and CDR2 sequences are SNHLY and FYNNEI. The V and J ends lost 2 bases and 2 bases, in that order; junction bases with no gene match: 11. This CDR3 has 19 amino acids.

V usage is TRBV2 and J usage is TRBJ2-7; 8 nucleotides agree with TRBD2. The CDR3 is 15 residues long. V lost 1 base, J lost 5 bases, and 7 bases stayed unmatched. Looked up from germline, CDR1 is SNHLY and CDR2 is FYNNEI. In DNA form, the CDR3 reads TGTGCCAGCAGTGAAGGAGTAGCGGGAACCCACGAGCAGTACTTC. It encodes CASSEGVAGTHEQYF.

This clone occurred a few times. The chain employs TRBV11-2 and TRBJ1-6; a weak D match, TRBD1 (5 bases). The germline CDR1 and CDR2 sequences are SGHAT and FQNNGV. The CDR3 extends over 15 amino acids. Trimming stripped 3 bases from V and 10 bases from J, with 16 bases between. The CDR3 here is CASSFDSSGSSPLHF. CDR3 sequence (DNA): TGTGCCAGCAGCTTTGACAGTTCTGGGTCCTCACCCCTCCACTTT.

The chain is built from TRBV19 and TRBJ2-5; D is undetermined. V was clipped by 1 base and J by 5 bases, with 8 bases between them. Germline V CDR1 and CDR2: LNHDA, SQIVND (reference sequence). This CDR3 contains 13 residues. The CDR3 here is CASSIGTMETQYF. Written as DNA, the CDR3 is TGTGCCAGTAGTATAGGGACGATGGAGACCCAGTACTTC.

This clone showed up just a few times. The chain couples TRBV18 to TRBJ1-1; maybe TRBD1 (6 bases). The V end was cut by 5 bases, the J end by 1 base, with 8 bases between. The germline CDR1 and CDR2 sequences are KGHSH and LQKENI. The CDR3 is 13 amino acids. CDR3 in DNA: TGTGCCAGCTCAACACAGGGGAACACTGAAGCTTTCTTT. This sequence encodes CASSTQGNTEAFF.

The chain carries TRBV28 and TRBJ2-7, with 15 bases lining up with TRBD2. V shed 8 bases, J shed 6 bases, and the junction held 5 bases outside the gene matches. The germline V gene encodes CDR1 MDHEN and CDR2 SYDVKM. This CDR3 has 14 amino acids. The chain's CDR3 is CASLKGLAGGEQYF. DNA for the CDR3: TGTGCCAGCCTCAAGGGACTAGCGGGAGGCGAGCAGTACTTC.

The gene calls are TRBV7-6 and TRBJ2-2; D unclear. CDR3 length equals 18 residues. CDR1 and CDR2 from the germline V gene are SGHVS and FNYEAQ. The V gene lost 2 bases and the J gene lost 1 base, with 17 bases spanning the gap. CDR3 protein: CASSLKGTQEVNTGELFF. CDR3 nucleotides: TGTGCCAGCAGCTTAAAAGGCACCCAAGAGGTGAACACCGGGGAGCTGTTTTTT.

This chain uses TRBV2 with TRBJ1-2; D is unclear. Trimming removed 2 bases at V and 0 bases at J, with 4 bases between. From germline, CDR1 is SNHLY and CDR2 FYNNEI. The length of the CDR3 is 13 residues. The CDR3 DNA reads as TGTGCCAGCAGTGAAAGGTCTAACTATGGCTACACCTTC. This sequence encodes CASSERSNYGYTF.

This CDR3 reads CASSLSRGQASNSPLHF. As DNA, the CDR3 is TGTGCCAGCAGTTTATCACGGGGACAGGCGAGTAATTCACCCCTCCACTTT. The genes are TRBV27 and TRBJ1-6; 8 nucleotides line up with TRBD1. V was clipped by 0 bases and J by 6 bases; unmatched bases: 7. Germline loops: CDR1 MNHEY, CDR2 SMNVEV (reference sequence). This CDR3 comprises 17 residues.

The chain employs TRBV19 and TRBJ2-5, with TRBD1 matching over 7 bases. This CDR3 comprises 15 residues. V was pared by 4 bases and J by 7 bases, with 12 bases of the junction left unmatched. Looked up from germline, CDR1 is LNHDA and CDR2 is SQIVND (reference sequence). CDR3 sequence reads: CASSRPGQRIGTQYF. The CDR3 DNA reads as TGTGCCAGTAGTAGACCGGGACAGAGAATTGGGACCCAGTACTTC. Combining the CDR3 with reference TRBV19 and TRBJ2-5 gives the whole variable domain DGGITQSPKYLFRKEGQNVTLSCEQNLNHDAMYWYRQDPGQGLRLIYYSQIVNDFQKGDIAEGYSVSREKKESFPLTVTSAQKNPTAFYLCASSRPGQRIGTQYFGPGTRLLVL.

This clone was counted only a few times. The chain uses TRBV6-5 and TRBJ1-1; TRBD1 is a possible D gene (6 bases). Germline loops: CDR1 MNHEY, CDR2 SVGAGI. This CDR3 is built from 12 residues. Trimming took 6 bases from V and 8 from J, leaving 13 bases between them. CDR3 in DNA: TGTGCCAGCAGGAGGATAACAGGGGAAGCTTTCTTT. Amino acid sequence: CASRRITGEAFF.

The chain recombines TRBV25-1 with TRBJ2-7; possible D gene TRBD1, 6 bases. Looked up from germline, CDR1 is MGHDK and CDR2 is SYGVNS. Trimming left V 4 bases short and J 4 bases short, with 17 bases between. CDR3 length: 15 amino acids. The CDR3 loop reads CASSAYTGLVYEQYF. CDR3 in DNA: TGTGCCAGCAGTGCTTATACAGGGTTGGTTTACGAGCAGTACTTC.